The present TCR beta chain was sequenced within a study of PD-L1 blockade in urothelial cancer (TCRdb year 2017). General notes on the study: Therapy was started at some point between 2014 and 2016 for all patients, and atezolizumab 1,200 mg was administered intravenously every 3 weeks. About 90% of the 29 patients were males with bladder-origin urothelial cancer, and about 65% of the roughly 30 reported a prior smoking history. An ECOG performance status of 0 or 1 was recorded for the patients, and 0 to 3 prior chemotherapy regimens had been received by the patients. Blood samples were analyzed at two time points: 3 weeks after treatment start (second dose) and 6 weeks after treatment start. Blood samples gave a median of about 130,000 T cells and some 83,000 unique TCRs, with a median clonality of 0.080. The study was an exploratory multi-omic analysis of somatic, immune and clinical correlates of response to PD-L1 blockade with atezolizumab in urothelial cancer. Pretreatment tumor samples and matched peripheral blood, collected serially before and after atezolizumab treatment, underwent TCR sequencing. Durable clinical benefit was defined as progression-free survival longer than 6 months, and TCR features were also tested against progression-free and overall survival. Whole exome sequencing and RNA sequencing of pretreatment tumors were performed alongside TCR sequencing in the same patients. Durable clinical benefit was achieved by nine patients but not by the remaining 20. Pretreatment blood TCR-seq was available for nearly 30 patients, at least one posttreatment blood collection was obtained for roughly 25 patients, and tumor TCR-seq was available for roughly 25 patients. Overall study results and their limits: Among patients with durable benefit, tumor-associated TCR clones showed greater expansion in peripheral blood 3 weeks after treatment started (n = 22, p = 0.022). A pretreatment peripheral blood TCR clonality below the median was linked to improved progression-free and overall survival. Small sample size (n ≈ 29) and many exploratory analyses mean the results are intended to be hypothesis-generating.

A distance of 16 bases separates the germline ends of V and J, which lose 1 base and 0 bases respectively. From the cysteine up to the phenylalanine, the CDR3 has a length of 17 residues. Only CDR3 DNA remains: 51 bases, in frame from the first base. CDR1 and CDR2, looked up from the germline V gene (reference sequence), are LNHNV and YYDKDF. The cohort included some 30 patients with locally advanced or metastatic urothelial carcinoma who were treated at Memorial Sloan Kettering on a trial protocol. Peripheral blood mononuclear cells were collected pretreatment and during treatment, at between 1 and 8 total time points per patient. The Qiagen DNeasy Blood extraction kit was used to purify genomic DNA from total PBMCs and tumor samples. PBMCs were collected pretreatment and during treatment, and were isolated and stored as previously described. Synthetic TCR analog templates were spiked into each PCR so that absolute template abundance could be estimated from read counts. The immunoSEQ assay used bias-controlled V and J gene primers to amplify TCRbeta CDR3 regions from genomic DNA. Rearranged TCRbeta segments were sequenced at approximately 20X coverage. Per the source publication's procedure: Sequencing errors were corrected by clustering, and CDR3s were annotated against IMGT so that V, D and J genes could be assigned. Out-of-frame and stop-codon sequences were excluded, and only productive TCRbeta rearrangements were used in downstream analyses. To compute clonality, Shannon entropy was normalized by the log of the number of unique productive sequences and then subtracted from one. Clones differing between time points or between blood and tumor were identified by Fisher's exact test with Benjamini-Hochberg correction at adjusted p below 0.01. TCRdb re-hosts the immuneACCESS table, in-frame sequences only. Its copies lack some clones; in the studies checked, an unresolved V gene accounts for under half of them, and the cause for the rest is not known. Clone size and V and J calls were adopted from that table, with D and trimming inferred from the DNA. The sample table contains 90,000 to 120,000 clones; only one count was recorded for 91% of them. Of the sample, about 0.91% falls within the top ten clones.

Notes on this clone: No antigen is known for it. No base quality information exists; no much larger clone differs at one position.

The rearranged segments are TRBV15 and TRBJ2-7; TRBD2 could be the D gene, as 6 bases match. The source is an elderly woman with urothelial cancer. This specimen consisted of PBMCs, obtained around atezolizumab (anti-PD-L1) treatment. The DNA sequence reads TGTGCCACCAGCAGAGGGGGGGTGACTAGGGCCTCCTACGAGCAGTACTTC. It specifies CATSRGGVTRASYEQYF.